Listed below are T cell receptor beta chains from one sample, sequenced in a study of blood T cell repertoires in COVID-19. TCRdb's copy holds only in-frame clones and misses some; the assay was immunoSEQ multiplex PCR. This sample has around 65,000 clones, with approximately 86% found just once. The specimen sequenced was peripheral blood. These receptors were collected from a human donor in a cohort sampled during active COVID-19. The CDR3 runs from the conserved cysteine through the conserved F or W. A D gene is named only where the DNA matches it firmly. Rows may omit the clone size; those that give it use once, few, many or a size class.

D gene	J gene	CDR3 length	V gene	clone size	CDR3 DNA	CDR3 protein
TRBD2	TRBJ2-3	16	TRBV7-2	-	TGTGCCAGCAGCTTCGGGACTAGCGGGAGCACAGATACGCAGTATTTT	CASSFGTSGSTDTQYF
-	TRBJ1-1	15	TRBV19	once	TGTGCCAGTAGTATGCTTGGGCAGGGCCTGCCTGAAGCTTTCTTT	CASSMLGQGLPEAFF
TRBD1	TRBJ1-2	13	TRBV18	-	TGTGCCAGCTCACGAGATGGACAGGGCGCCTACACCTTC	CASSRDGQGAYTF
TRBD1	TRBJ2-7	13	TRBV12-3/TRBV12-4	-	TGTGCCAGCAGACCACAGGGGTCCAACGAGCAGTACTTC	CASRPQGSNEQYF
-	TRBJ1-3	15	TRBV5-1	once	TGCGCCAGCAGCTTGAGTAGCAGCTCTGGAAACACCATATATTTT	CASSLSSSSGNTIYF
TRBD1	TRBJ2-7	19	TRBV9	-	TGTGCCAGCAGCGTCCACCCCGCCCCCGGGACAGGGGGCTCCTACGAGCAGTACTTC	CASSVHPAPGTGGSYEQYF
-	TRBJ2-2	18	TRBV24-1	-	TGTGCCACCAGTGATTTAAGGACCCGCGGGTCGAACACCGGGGAGCTGTTTTTT	CATSDLRTRGSNTGELFF
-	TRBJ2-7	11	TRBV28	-	TGTGCCAGCAGCCGTTTCTACGAGCAGTACTTC	CASSRFYEQYF
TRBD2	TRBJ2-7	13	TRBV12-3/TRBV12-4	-	TGTGCCAGCAGACTAGCGGGTGCCTACGAGCAGTACTTC	CASRLAGAYEQYF
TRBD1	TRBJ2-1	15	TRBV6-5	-	TGTGCCAGCAGGCCCGGGACAGGGGGCTTCGGAGAGCAGTTCTTC	CASRPGTGGFGEQFF
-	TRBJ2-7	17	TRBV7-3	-	TGTGCCAGCAGGAATCCGGGGACACCCTCGGCAGCCTACGAGCAGTACTTC	CASRNPGTPSAAYEQYF
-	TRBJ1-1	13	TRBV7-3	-	TGTGCCAGCAGCCTAATGCGGGACACTGAAGCTTTCTTT	CASSLMRDTEAFF
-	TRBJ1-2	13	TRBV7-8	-	TGTGCCAGCAGCTTAGTCGGGTTTTACGGCTACACCTTC	CASSLVGFYGYTF
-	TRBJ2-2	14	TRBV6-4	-	TGTGCCAGCAGTGACAGCGGAAACACCGGGGAGCTGTTTTTT	CASSDSGNTGELFF
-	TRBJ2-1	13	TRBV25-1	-	TGTGCCAGCAGTGAACTAGTCTACGGGGAGCAGTTCTTC	CASSELVYGEQFF
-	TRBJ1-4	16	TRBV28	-	TGTGCCAGCAGCCCTTCGGAAATGCGGGGTAATGAAAAACTGTTTTTT	CASSPSEMRGNEKLFF
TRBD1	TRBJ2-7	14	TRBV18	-	TGTGCCAGCTCACCCCGGGACAGATATTACGAGCAGTACTTC	CASSPRDRYYEQYF
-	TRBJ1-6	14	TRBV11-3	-	TGTGCCAGCAGCCCCGGGGGTCGGAATTCACCCCTCCACTTT	CASSPGGRNSPLHF
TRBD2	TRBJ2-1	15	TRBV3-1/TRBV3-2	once	TGTGCCAGCAGCCTGGGACTAGCGGGAGACTTTGAGCAGTTCTTC	CASSLGLAGDFEQFF
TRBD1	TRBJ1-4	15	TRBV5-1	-	TGCGCCAGCGGACAGGGGCATGCAACTAATGAAAAACTGTTTTTT	CASGQGHATNEKLFF
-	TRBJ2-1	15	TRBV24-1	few	TGTGCCACCAGTGACACGGGTACGGGTAGGAATGAGCAGTTCTTC	CATSDTGTGRNEQFF
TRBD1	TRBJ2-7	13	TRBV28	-	TGTGCCAGTTGGGACAGGGGGACCTACGAGCAGTACTTC	CASWDRGTYEQYF
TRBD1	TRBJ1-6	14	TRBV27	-	TGTGCCAGCAGTCGACAGGGGGCAGATTCACCCCTCCACTTT	CASSRQGADSPLHF
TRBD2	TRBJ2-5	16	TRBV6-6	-	TGTGCCAGCAGTTACTCTACTAGCGGGCACCGACAGACCCAGTACTTC	CASSYSTSGHRQTQYF
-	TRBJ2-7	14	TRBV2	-	TGTGCCAGCTCTGTAGGAGCAGCCTCCTACGAGCAGTACTTC	CASSVGAASYEQYF
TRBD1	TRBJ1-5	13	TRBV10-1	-	TGCGCCAGCAGTGAAACAGGGGATCAGCCCCAGCATTTT	CASSETGDQPQHF
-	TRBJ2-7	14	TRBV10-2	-	TGCGCCAGCAGCGTCGGGGGAGACTCCTACGAGCAGTACTTC	CASSVGGDSYEQYF
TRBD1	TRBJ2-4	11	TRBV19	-	TGTGCCAGTAGTATGCTGGGACAGGTCGACTTC	CASSMLGQVDF
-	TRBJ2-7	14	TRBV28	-	TGTGCCAGCACGGACGGGATTAATTCGAACGAGCAGTACTTC	CASTDGINSNEQYF
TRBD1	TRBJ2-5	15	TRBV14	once	TGTGCCAGCAGCGCCCACAGGGGCGTCCAAGAGACCCAGTACTTC	CASSAHRGVQETQYF
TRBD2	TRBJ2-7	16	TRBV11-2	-	TGTGCCAGCAGCTTAGTCCCTAGCGGGAGGGTCCACGAGCAGTACTTC	CASSLVPSGRVHEQYF
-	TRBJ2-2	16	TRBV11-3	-	TGTGCCAGCAGCTTGGGGCTAGTGGGATCCACCGGGGAGCTGTTTTTT	CASSLGLVGSTGELFF
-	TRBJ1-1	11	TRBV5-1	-	TGCGCCAGCAGAGAGGGAGTCGCAGCTTTCTTT	CASREGVAAFF
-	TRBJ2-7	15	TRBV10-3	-	TGTGCCATCAGTGATGGGGTCAGGGGCGCCTACGAGCAGTACTTC	CAISDGVRGAYEQYF
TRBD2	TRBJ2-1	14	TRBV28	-	TGTGCCAGCAGTGTACCGGGACTAGCTCGCGAGCAGTTCTTC	CASSVPGLAREQFF
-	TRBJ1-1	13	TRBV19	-	TGTGCCAGTAGTATTTCAGGGCTGACTGAAGCTTTCTTT	CASSISGLTEAFF
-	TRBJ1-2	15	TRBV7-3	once	TGTGCCAGCAGCTCATCCAAGTTGGACAGAGCTGGCTACACCTTC	CASSSSKLDRAGYTF
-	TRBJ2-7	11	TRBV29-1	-	TGCAGCGTTGGGGCAGGGGCCGAGCAGTACTTC	CSVGAGAEQYF
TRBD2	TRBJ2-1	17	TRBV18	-	TGTGCCAGCTCACCTGGACTGGGGACTAGCGGGAACAATGAGCAGTTCTTC	CASSPGLGTSGNNEQFF
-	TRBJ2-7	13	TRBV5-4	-	TGTGCCAGCAGCTTGGGACAGTCCTACGAGCAGTACTTC	CASSLGQSYEQYF